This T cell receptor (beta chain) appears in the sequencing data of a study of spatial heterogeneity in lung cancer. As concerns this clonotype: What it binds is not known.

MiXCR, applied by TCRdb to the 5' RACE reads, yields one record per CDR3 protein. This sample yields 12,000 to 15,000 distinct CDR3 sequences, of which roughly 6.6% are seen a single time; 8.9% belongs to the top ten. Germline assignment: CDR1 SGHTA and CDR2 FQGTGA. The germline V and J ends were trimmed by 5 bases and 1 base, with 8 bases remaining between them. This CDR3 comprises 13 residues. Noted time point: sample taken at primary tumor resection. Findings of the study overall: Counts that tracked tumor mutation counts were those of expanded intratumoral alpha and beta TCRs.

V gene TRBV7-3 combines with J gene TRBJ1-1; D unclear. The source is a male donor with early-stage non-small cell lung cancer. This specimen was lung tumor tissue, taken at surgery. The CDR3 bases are TGTGCCAGCAGCAGCGAACCGAACACTGAAGCTTTCTTT. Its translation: CASSSEPNTEAFF.